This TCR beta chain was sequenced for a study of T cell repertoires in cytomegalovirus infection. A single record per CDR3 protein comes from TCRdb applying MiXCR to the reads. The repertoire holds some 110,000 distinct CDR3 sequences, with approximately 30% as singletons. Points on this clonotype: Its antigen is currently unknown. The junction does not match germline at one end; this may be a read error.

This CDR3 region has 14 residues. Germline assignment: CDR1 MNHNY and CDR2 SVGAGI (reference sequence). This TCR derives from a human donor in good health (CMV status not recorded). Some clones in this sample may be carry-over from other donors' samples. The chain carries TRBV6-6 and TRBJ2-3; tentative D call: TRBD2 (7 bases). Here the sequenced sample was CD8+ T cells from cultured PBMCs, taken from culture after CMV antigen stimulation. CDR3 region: CASSYWGGTDAQYF. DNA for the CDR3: TGTGCCAGCAGTTACTGGGGGGGCACAGATGCGCAGTATTTT.